What follows are 19 T cell receptor beta chains derived from one specimen sequenced in a study of blood T cell repertoires in COVID-19. Profiling relied on immunoSEQ multiplex PCR, and the TCRdb table lists in-frame clones only, not all of them. The table records over 300,000 clones, about four fifths of them present only once. The sample was peripheral blood. These TCRs come from a woman in her forties or fifties with acute or convalescent COVID-19.

V usage is TRBV20-1 and J usage is TRBJ2-7; no clear D gene. The CDR3 runs 10 residues. V was trimmed by 5 bases and J by 7 bases, leaving 9 bases between them. The germline V gene encodes CDR1 DFQATT and CDR2 SNEGSKA (reference sequence). CDR3 sequence (DNA): TGCAGTGCTTCTCTAAAGGAGCAGTACTTC. Translation: CSASLKEQYF.

This clone was counted once. The chain links TRBV30 to TRBJ1-1; the match to TRBD1 covers 8 bases. V lost 5 bases, J lost 5 bases, and 4 bases stayed unmatched. The CDR3 covers 12 residues. From germline, CDR1 is GTSNPN and CDR2 SVGIG (reference sequence). The chain's CDR3 is CAWGQGRTEAFF. The CDR3 coding sequence is TGTGCCTGGGGACAGGGTCGGACTGAAGCTTTCTTT.

This rearrangement joins TRBV3-1 (or the pseudogene TRBV3-2) to TRBJ1-1; 9 nucleotides match TRBD1. The V gene end was trimmed by 6 bases and the J gene end by 4 bases; junction bases not matched to a gene: 6. The CDR3 has 14 amino acids. CDR1 is LGHDT and CDR2 is YNNKEL in the germline V gene (reference sequence). The CDR3 reads CASRQGQGGTEAFF. The CDR3 DNA follows: TGTGCCAGCAGACAGGGACAGGGTGGCACTGAAGCTTTCTTT.

This chain connects TRBV6-2 or TRBV6-3 to TRBJ1-6; possibly TRBD1 for D (5 bases). Germline V lookup: CDR1 MNHEY, CDR2 SVGEGT. V lost 0 bases and J 9 bases, leaving 12 bases between the germline ends. The CDR3 spans 15 residues. CDR3 region: CASSYSPGLVSPLHF. The CDR3 DNA reads TGTGCCAGCAGTTACTCTCCAGGGTTGGTTTCACCCCTCCACTTT.

The chain has TRBV3-1 (or the pseudogene TRBV3-2) and TRBJ2-3, with TRBD1 matching over 9 bases. Losses at the gene ends were 4 bases for V and 2 bases for J; bases not matched to a gene: 4. The CDR3 extends over 15 amino acids. Germline CDR1 and CDR2: LGHDT and YNNKEL (reference sequence). CDR3 amino acids: CASSPRDRATDTQYF. Written as DNA, the CDR3 is TGTGCCAGCAGCCCCCGGGACAGGGCCACAGATACGCAGTATTTT.

This clone was observed a handful of times. This chain uses TRBV30 with TRBJ2-1; D is perhaps TRBD1 (6 bases). The CDR3 has 14 amino acids. The V end lost 3 bases, the J end lost 6 bases, and 15 bases lay between the germline ends. Germline values: CDR1 GTSNPN, CDR2 SVGIG (reference sequence). CDR3 DNA sequence: TGTGCCTGGAGGAGGGGGTCTGTACGCAATGAGCAGTTCTTC. Protein product: CAWRRGSVRNEQFF.

The CDR3 bases are TGTGCCAGCAGCAGACGACAGGGGGCGGGCACTGAAGCTTTCTTT. Translating it yields CASSRRQGAGTEAFF. The chain uses TRBV9 and TRBJ1-1; 10 nucleotides match TRBD1. V gave up 4 bases and J gave up 4 bases; unmatched junction bases: 7. Germline V gene lookup returns CDR1 SGDLS and CDR2 YYNGEE. The CDR3 loop spans 15 amino acids.

This chain joins TRBV7-2 and TRBJ2-3; 8 nucleotides align to TRBD1. The V segment lost 6 bases and the J segment 3 bases; nucleotides outside the gene matches: 14. Germline V lookup: CDR1 SGHTA, CDR2 FQGNSA. The CDR3 spans 17 residues. CDR3 sequence (DNA): TGTGCCAGCAGGCCCCTCCATCCGGGACAGGCTACAGATACGCAGTATTTT. Protein sequence: CASRPLHPGQATDTQYF.

The rearrangement joins TRBV6-1 to TRBJ1-1, with 9 bases lining up with TRBD1. Per germline, CDR1 MNHNS and CDR2 SASEGT. The length of the CDR3 is 14 residues. J was trimmed by 7 bases and V by 6 bases; bases with no gene match: 9. This CDR3 reads CASRLPSDRGEAFF. CDR3 DNA sequence: TGTGCCAGCAGACTCCCCTCGGACAGGGGTGAAGCTTTCTTT.

The rearrangement uses TRBV6-6 and TRBJ1-2, with a tentative D call TRBD1 (6 bases). This CDR3 is 13 amino acids long. V was trimmed by 4 bases and J by 7 bases, leaving 13 bases between them. Per germline, CDR1 MNHNY and CDR2 SVGAGI (reference sequence). The CDR3 coding sequence is TGTGCCAGCAGTTTAGGATCAGGGGTTGGCTACACCTTC. Its protein product is CASSLGSGVGYTF.

The V call is TRBV24-1, the J call TRBJ2-5; TRBD1 matches 8 bases. This CDR3 contains 14 residues. Germline-derived CDR1 and CDR2 are KGHDR and SFDVKD. With V trimmed by 4 bases and J by 3 bases, 3 bases remained unmatched. CDR3 in amino acids: CATSDRTGKETQYF. CDR3 in DNA: TGTGCCACCAGTGACCGGACAGGGAAAGAGACCCAGTACTTC.

This clone was seen only a few times. The rearrangement links TRBV6-2 or TRBV6-3 to TRBJ1-3; maybe TRBD1 (5 bases). The CDR3 has 20 amino acids. From germline, CDR1 is MNHEY and CDR2 SVGEGT. The germline V and J ends were trimmed by 1 base and 0 bases, with 22 bases remaining between them. CDR3 protein: CASSYFLGTIRRNSGNTIYF. In DNA form, the CDR3 reads TGTGCCAGCAGTTACTTCCTGGGGACTATCAGACGGAACTCTGGAAACACCATATATTTT.

This rearrangement joins TRBV5-6 to TRBJ2-5, with D maybe TRBD1 (5 bases). The germline V and J ends were trimmed by 2 bases and 2 bases, with 16 bases remaining between them. The CDR3 loop spans 16 amino acids. Germline V lookup: CDR1 SGHDT, CDR2 YYEEEE. CDR3 bases: TGTGCCAGCAGCTTTACTGCGACAGCTTTACAAGAGACCCAGTACTTC. This gives the protein CASSFTATALQETQYF.

The chain recombines TRBV6-5 with TRBJ1-1; TRBD1 agrees at 8 bases. Germline V gives CDR1 MNHEY, CDR2 SVGAGI. This CDR3 comprises 13 residues. Losses at the gene ends were 4 bases for V and 8 bases for J; bases not matched to a gene: 6. This CDR3 reads CASSSIRQGEAFF. CDR3 nucleotides: TGTGCCAGCAGTTCCATAAGACAGGGGGAAGCTTTCTTT.

V usage is TRBV19 and J usage is TRBJ2-7; possible D gene TRBD1, 6 bases. The CDR3 has 14 amino acids. Per germline, CDR1 LNHDA and CDR2 SQIVND (reference sequence). The germline V and J ends were trimmed by 6 bases and 5 bases, with 17 bases remaining between them. CDR3 protein: CASRETGAVHEQYF. The CDR3 DNA is TGTGCCAGTAGAGAGACAGGCGCGGTCCACGAGCAGTACTTC.

This clone was recorded many times. The chain combines TRBV28 with TRBJ1-5, with TRBD1 identical over 8 bases. Germline assignment: CDR1 MDHEN and CDR2 SYDVKM. The CDR3 loop spans 14 amino acids. V shed 6 bases, J shed 6 bases, and the junction held 7 bases outside the gene matches. In DNA, the CDR3 is TGTGCCAGCAGCACAGACAGGGGTCTTCAGCCCCAGCATTTT. Residues: CASSTDRGLQPQHF.

The genes are TRBV6-2 or TRBV6-3 and TRBJ1-1, with unresolved D. With 6 bases removed from V and 1 base from J, the gap between germline ends came to 6 bases. The CDR3 spans 12 residues. Germline V lookup: CDR1 MNHEY, CDR2 SVGEGT. The CDR3 nucleotides read TGTGCCAGCAGCCGACAGAACACTGAAGCTTTCTTT. This translates into CASSRQNTEAFF.

This sequence joins TRBV29-1 and TRBJ1-1, with D perhaps matching TRBD1 (6 bases). The CDR3 is 12 residues long. V shed 2 bases and J shed 8 bases, with 12 bases lying between them. Germline values: CDR1 SQVTM, CDR2 ANQGSEA. The CDR3 protein is CSVEMRTDEAFF. CDR3 bases: TGCAGCGTTGAAATGCGGACAGACGAAGCTTTCTTT.

V and J are TRBV30 and TRBJ2-1; TRBD2 might be the D (5 bases). The V end lost 5 bases, the J end lost 2 bases, and 10 bases lay between the germline ends. Germline lookup yields CDR1 GTSNPN and CDR2 SVGIG (reference sequence). This CDR3 region has 13 residues. The CDR3 DNA follows: TGTGCCTGGCGCAGCGGCCCCTACAATGAGCAGTTCTTC. This translates into CAWRSGPYNEQFF.